This T cell receptor (beta chain) was captured by sequencing in a study of blood T cell repertoires in COVID-19. In the study overall: The origin of the acute and convalescent COVID-19 samples was the United States, Italy and Spain. T cells, B-cell-depleted T cells, or PBMCs provided the cDNA or gDNA that served as material.

This clone was observed once. Source study methods: Using reference gene primer amplification, nucleated cell counts were estimated. Data came from immunoSEQ multiplex PCR; TCRdb stores just in-frame clones and leaves some out. That table gives V, J and clone size, and the DNA gave D and trimming. The profile shows approximately 290,000 clones, approximately 85% of them singletons. Germline trimming cut 5 bases from V and 5 bases from J; bases unmatched to any gene: 3. The CDR3 runs to 13 residues. The sequence was obtained from a human donor with COVID-19, enrolled during active disease. The donor label of this sample is uncertain. The specimen sequenced was peripheral blood. The rearrangement uses TRBV12-3 or TRBV12-4 and TRBJ1-1; 9 bases match TRBD1. CDR3 in amino acids: CASSQGQGTEAFF. The CDR3, as DNA: TGTGCCAGCAGTCAGGGACAGGGAACTGAAGCTTTCTTT.